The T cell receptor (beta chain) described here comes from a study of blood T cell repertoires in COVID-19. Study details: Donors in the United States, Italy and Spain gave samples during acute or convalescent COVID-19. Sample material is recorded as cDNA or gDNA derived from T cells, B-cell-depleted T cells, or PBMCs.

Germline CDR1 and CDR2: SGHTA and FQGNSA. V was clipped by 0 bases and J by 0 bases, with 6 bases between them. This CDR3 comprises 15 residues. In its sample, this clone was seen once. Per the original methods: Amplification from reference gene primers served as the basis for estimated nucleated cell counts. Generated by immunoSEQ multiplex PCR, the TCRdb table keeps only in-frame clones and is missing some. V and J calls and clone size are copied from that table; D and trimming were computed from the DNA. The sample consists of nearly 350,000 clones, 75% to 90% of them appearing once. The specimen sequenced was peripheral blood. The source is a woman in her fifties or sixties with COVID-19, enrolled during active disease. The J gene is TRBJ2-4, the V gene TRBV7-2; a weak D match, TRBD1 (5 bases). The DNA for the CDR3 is TGTGCCAGCAGCTTAGCAGGGGTAGCCAAAAACATTCAGTACTTC. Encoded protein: CASSLAGVAKNIQYF. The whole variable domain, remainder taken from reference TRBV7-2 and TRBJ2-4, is GAGVSQSPSNKVTEKGKDVELRCDPISGHTALYWYRQSLGQGLEFLIYFQGNSAPDKSGLPSDRFSAERTGGSVSTLTIQRTQQEDSAVYLCASSLAGVAKNIQYFGAGTRLSVL.